The next 25 T cell receptor beta chains were all read from a single sample in a study of OX40 agonist ivuxolimab in advanced cancers. Sequencing was performed with immunoSEQ multiplex PCR; in TCRdb, only in-frame clones are kept and a portion is missing. This table has some 87,000 clones, approximately 95% appearing once. The sample consisted of CD4+ or CD8+ T cells sorted from blood, taken in a trial of the OX40 agonist ivuxolimab. All receptors derive from an adult with an advanced solid tumor such as melanoma, head and neck, liver or kidney cancer.

As regards this clone: The junction shows a germline mismatch at one end, possibly a read error. The rearrangement links TRBV15 to TRBJ2-1; 11 bases map to TRBD2. Per germline, CDR1 LNHNV and CDR2 YYDKDF (reference sequence). CDR3 length: 17 residues. The CDR3 nucleotides are TGTGCCACCAGCAGAGATCTCGGGACTAGCGGCTACAATGGGCAGTTCTTC. Translating gives CATSRDLGTSGYNGQFF.

Only one count was recorded for this clone. This rearrangement joins TRBV27 to TRBJ2-1, with TRBD1 as a possible D gene (6 bases). V was trimmed by 5 bases and J by 7 bases, leaving 12 bases between them. This CDR3 is 13 amino acids long. Germline V lookup: CDR1 MNHEY, CDR2 SMNVEV (reference sequence). In DNA, the CDR3 is TGTGCCAGCAGTATACAGGGTTGGAATGAGCAGTTCTTC. Residues: CASSIQGWNEQFF.

This clone appeared once. This chain joins TRBV7-3 and TRBJ2-3, with D perhaps matching TRBD1 (6 bases). This CDR3 has 18 amino acids. CDR1 and CDR2 (germline): SGHTA, FQGTGA. Trimming took off 0 bases at V and 2 bases at J, with 18 bases between the two ends. The CDR3 loop is CASSLTMIGTRATDTQYF. Written as DNA, the CDR3 is TGTGCCAGCAGCTTAACCATGATAGGGACACGGGCCACAGATACGCAGTATTTT.

The CDR3 spells CASSIYLPGLAGGGNEQFF. The CDR3 DNA sequence: TGTGCCAGTAGTATCTACCTGCCGGGACTAGCGGGAGGAGGCAATGAGCAGTTCTTC. V is TRBV19 and J is TRBJ2-1, with 15 bases that match TRBD2. Germline V gene lookup returns CDR1 LNHDA and CDR2 SQIVND (reference sequence). The CDR3 contains 19 residues. V was clipped by 3 bases and J by 6 bases; unmatched bases: 12.

The chain carries TRBV13 and TRBJ1-2; D may be TRBD1 (6 bases). The CDR3 is 16 amino acids. Trimming removed 1 base from V and 0 bases from J, with 12 bases in between. Germline V gene data show CDR1 as PRHDT and CDR2 as FYEKMQ (reference sequence). The DNA for the CDR3 is TGTGCCAGCAGCTTAGTATTGGGGGGCACTAACTATGGCTACACCTTC. Protein product: CASSLVLGGTNYGYTF.

The chain couples TRBV13 to TRBJ2-1, with 11 bases fitting TRBD2. Looked up from germline, CDR1 is PRHDT and CDR2 is FYEKMQ (reference sequence). V was clipped by 1 base and J by 6 bases; unmatched bases: 14. The CDR3 consists of 19 residues. DNA for the CDR3: TGTGCCAGCAGCTTAGAGGTAGCGGGAGGGCCCCTAGAGATCAATGAGCAGTTCTTC. This translates into CASSLEVAGGPLEINEQFF.

This clone was detected only once. The chain carries TRBV7-9 and TRBJ2-3, with D unresolved. Looked up from germline, CDR1 is SEHNR and CDR2 is FQNEAQ (reference sequence). The ends were cut back, 4 bases at V and 6 bases at J, with 8 bases in the middle. CDR3 length equals 12 residues. The CDR3 reads CASSSPGDTQYF. CDR3 in DNA: TGTGCCAGCAGCTCCCCTGGGGATACGCAGTATTTT.

The chain recombines TRBV6-5 with TRBJ2-2; D is possibly TRBD1 (6 bases). Germline V CDR1 and CDR2: MNHEY, SVGAGI. Trimming removed 6 bases at V and 5 bases at J, with 16 bases between. CDR3 length: 15 amino acids. In DNA form, the CDR3 reads TGTGCCAGCAGAATACAGGGTATGAAGACCGGGGAGCTGTTTTTT. Its translation: CASRIQGMKTGELFF.

V is TRBV6-5 and J is TRBJ1-4; 10 nucleotides line up with TRBD1. J lost 10 bases, V lost 3 bases, and 2 bases had no gene match. Germline CDR1 is MNHEY and CDR2 is SVGAGI. This CDR3 has 13 amino acids. CDR3 loop: CASSYRDRGKLFF. The CDR3 DNA reads TGTGCCAGCAGTTATAGGGACAGGGGAAAACTGTTTTTT.

CDR3 sequence (DNA): TGCGCCAGCAGCCCGTCCGTTGGCAACTATGGCTACACCTTC. Protein: CASSPSVGNYGYTF. The chain links TRBV4-3 to TRBJ1-2, with unresolved D. The CDR3 runs to 14 residues. The germline V gene has CDR1 LGHNA and CDR2 YSLEER. V was cut by 4 bases and J by 2 bases, with 11 bases left in between.

The chain carries TRBV7-9 and TRBJ2-1; 13 bases agree with TRBD2. The J segment lost 9 bases and the V segment lost 5 bases, leaving 13 bases of the junction unmatched. In germline, CDR1 is SEHNR, CDR2 FQNEAQ (reference sequence). This CDR3 has 17 amino acids. The chain's CDR3 is CASSVTGLAGVFSEQFF. CDR3 nucleotides: TGTGCCAGCAGCGTCACCGGACTAGCGGGAGTCTTCAGTGAGCAGTTCTTC.

This sequence joins TRBV7-2 and TRBJ2-7; either TRBD1 or TRBD2 may supply D (6 bases each). The V end lost 5 bases, the J end lost 2 bases, and 16 bases lay between the germline ends. The CDR3 loop spans 15 amino acids. Germline V CDR1 and CDR2: SGHTA, FQGNSA. Here the CDR3 reads CASSPHPRGPYEQYF. CDR3 bases: TGTGCCAGCAGCCCGCACCCACGGGGGCCCTACGAGCAGTACTTC.

This chain uses TRBV28 with TRBJ2-7, with 14 bases that match TRBD2. CDR3 size: 16 residues. In germline, CDR1 is MDHEN, CDR2 SYDVKM. Unmatched junction bases numbered 13, after V lost 3 bases and J lost 12 bases. This chain's CDR3 is CASSFFTPGLAGVRYF. Here the CDR3 DNA reads TGTGCCAGCAGTTTCTTTACTCCGGGACTAGCGGGAGTGAGGTACTTC.

V and J are TRBV5-5 and TRBJ1-5; TRBD1 aligns across 7 bases. The CDR3 runs 15 residues. In germline, CDR1 is SGHKS, CDR2 YYEKEE (reference sequence). V lost 2 bases and J lost 1; bases outside the gene matches: 3. CDR3 nucleotide sequence: TGTGCCAGCAGCTTCGGACAGGCCAGCAATCAGCCCCAGCATTTT. This translates into CASSFGQASNQPQHF.

J is TRBJ2-7 and V is TRBV2; perhaps TRBD2 as D (5 bases). The V gene lost 1 base and the J gene lost 1 base, with 8 bases spanning the gap. Germline CDR1 reads SNHLY; CDR2 reads FYNNEI. This CDR3 has 14 residues. The CDR3 coding sequence is TGTGCCAGCAGTGAAGAGCGGCAGTCCTACGAGCAGTACTTC. It encodes CASSEERQSYEQYF.

This clone turned up a few times. This chain's CDR3 is CASSPTGTSGQETQYF. The CDR3 DNA reads TGTGCCAGCAGTCCGACCGGGACTAGCGGACAAGAGACCCAGTACTTC. The V and J genes are TRBV6-4 and TRBJ2-5; TRBD2 agrees at 11 bases. There are 16 residues in the CDR3. Germline CDR1 MRHNA, CDR2 SNTAGT. Germline trimming cut 5 bases from V and 2 bases from J; bases unmatched to any gene: 7.

This chain connects TRBV9 to TRBJ2-7; 8 bases fit TRBD1. Germline values: CDR1 SGDLS, CDR2 YYNGEE. The CDR3 totals 15 residues. Trimming at V came to 0 bases and at J to 5 bases, leaving 7 bases not matched to a gene. CDR3 DNA sequence: TGTGCCAGCAGCGTAGGTCGGACAGGGATGCACGAGCAGTACTTC. Translation gives CASSVGRTGMHEQYF.

J is TRBJ2-1 and V is TRBV6-5; 8 bases are shared with TRBD2. The J segment lost 7 bases and the V segment lost 6 bases, leaving 8 bases of the junction unmatched. Germline-derived CDR1 and CDR2 are MNHEY and SVGAGI. CDR3 length equals 14 residues. The CDR3 is CASSLGLVMNEQFF. DNA for the CDR3: TGTGCCAGCAGCCTGGGACTAGTTATGAATGAGCAGTTCTTC.

V gene TRBV4-1 combines with J gene TRBJ2-1; maybe TRBD2 (6 bases). The germline V and J ends were trimmed by 4 bases and 9 bases, with 16 bases remaining between them. This CDR3 comprises 14 residues. Per germline, CDR1 MGHRA and CDR2 YSYEKL. The CDR3 DNA follows: TGCGCCAGCAGCCTCCCTCACGGGAGTACTGAGCAGTTCTTC. Translating gives CASSLPHGSTEQFF.

J is TRBJ2-5 and V is TRBV20-1; tentative D call: TRBD2 (5 bases). This CDR3 comprises 11 residues. V was pared by 3 bases and J by 8 bases, with 10 bases between. Germline V lookup: CDR1 DFQATT, CDR2 SNEGSKA (reference sequence). The CDR3, as DNA: TGCAGTGCTAGGGACTCGGGAACCCAGTACTTC. Translation gives CSARDSGTQYF.

The chain carries TRBV7-3 and TRBJ2-6; D is ambiguous. CDR3 length equals 13 residues. Germline assignment: CDR1 SGHTA and CDR2 FQGTGA. Trimming shortened V by 4 bases and J by 3 bases, and 4 bases separated the two germline ends. CDR3 in DNA: TGTGCCAGCAGCTCGGGTGGGGCCAACGTCCTGACTTTC. As protein: CASSSGGANVLTF.

The V call is TRBV18, the J call TRBJ1-1, with 9 bases lining up with TRBD1. Trimming at V came to 6 bases and at J to 5 bases, leaving 7 bases not matched to a gene. This CDR3 is built from 14 residues. CDR1 is KGHSH and CDR2 is LQKENI in the germline V gene. The CDR3 DNA reads TGTGCCAGCTCTCAAAGGGACAGGGTTACTGAAGCTTTCTTT. This codes for CASSQRDRVTEAFF.

Notes on this clone: This sample also contains other DNA sequences that code for the same CDR3. The rearrangement uses TRBV11-2 and TRBJ1-2; D remains unclear. The ends were cut back, 7 bases at V and 5 bases at J, with 11 bases in the middle. CDR3 length: 12 residues. The germline CDR1 and CDR2 sequences are SGHAT and FQNNGV. The CDR3 DNA reads as TGTGCCAGCAACTCCGGAGGGTATGGCTACACCTTC. Translation: CASNSGGYGYTF.

The rearrangement joins TRBV5-6 to TRBJ2-1; TRBD2 agrees at 10 bases. V lost 0 bases, J lost 0 bases, and 9 bases stayed unmatched. Per the germline V gene, CDR1 is SGHDT and CDR2 is YYEEEE. The CDR3 contains 19 residues. CDR3 region: CASSLGASGRKSSYNEQFF. DNA for the CDR3: TGTGCCAGCAGCTTGGGTGCTAGCGGGAGAAAAAGCTCCTACAATGAGCAGTTCTTC.

The chain recombines TRBV5-1 with TRBJ2-1; D is perhaps TRBD2 (6 bases). Germline V CDR1 and CDR2: SGHRS, YFSETQ. The CDR3 extends over 14 amino acids. The ends were cut back, 0 bases at V and 5 bases at J, with 9 bases in the middle. The CDR3 here is CASSLAGLNNEQFF. The CDR3 DNA is TGCGCCAGCAGCTTGGCCGGACTAAACAATGAGCAGTTCTTC.